Included here is one TCR beta chain sequence, with context. The data originate from a study of blood T cell repertoires in COVID-19. Across the study: Italy, Spain and the United States were the sources of the convalescent and acute COVID-19 samples.

In the authors' workflow: Estimation of nucleated cell counts was performed using reference gene primer amplification. Sequencing was performed with immunoSEQ multiplex PCR; in TCRdb, only in-frame clones are kept and a portion is missing. V, J and clone size are those of that table, while D and trimming were read from the DNA. The repertoire holds about 100,000 clones, roughly 82% seen once, with under 30% in the top ten. Germline-derived CDR1 and CDR2 are SNHLY and FYNNEI. CDR3 length equals 13 residues. J was trimmed by 8 bases and V by 10 bases; bases with no gene match: 7. The origin of this receptor is a man between 60 and 75 years old with acute or convalescent COVID-19. The chain is built from TRBV2 and TRBJ1-4, with 10 bases that match TRBD1. Input material: peripheral blood. The chain's CDR3 is CATTDRGREKLFF. The CDR3 bases are TGTGCCACCACCGACAGGGGGCGGGAAAAACTGTTTTTT. The full variable domain, in which reference TRBV2 and TRBJ1-4 provide the parts outside the CDR3, is EPEVTQTPSHQVTQMGQEVILRCVPISNHLYFYWYRQILGQKVEFLVSFYNNEISEKSEIFDDQFSVERPDGSNFTLKIRSTKLEDSAMYFCATTDRGREKLFFGSGTQLSVL.